The T cell receptor beta chain under discussion was sequenced for a study of CXCR3-negative and CXCR3-positive naive CD8 T cells. Findings of the study overall: For memory CD8+ cells diversity was much lower, but both naive subsets had comparably high diversity. Naive cells that were CXCR3-negative or CXCR3-positive used TRBV-TRBJ genes alike, while memory cells diverged.

Note on this clonotype: Its antigen remains unknown.

The TRB cDNA libraries were prepared by 5' RACE with UMI labels. TCRdb reprocessed the 5' RACE reads and stores each CDR3 protein as one record, lacking DNA. The table for this sample gives about 48,000 distinct CDR3 sequences. Germline V gives CDR1 SNHLY, CDR2 FYNNEI. The CDR3 extends over 14 amino acids. The TCR was taken from a human donor in good health. Some clones in this sample may be carry-over from other donors' samples. The chain links TRBV2 to TRBJ2-2; the D call of TRBD2 rests on TCRdb alone, since no DNA is present to check it. Source material: memory CD8+ T cells from blood. The CDR3 loop reads CASRDRLNTGELFF.